This TCR beta chain was sequenced in a study of blood T cell repertoires in COVID-19. Libraries were prepared by immunoSEQ multiplex PCR; TCRdb keeps only in-frame clonotypes and omits some of them. This table has about 280,000 clones, around 90% appearing once. The clonotype comes from a man in his forties who had been exposed to COVID-19. The sequenced material came from PBMCs or T cells enriched from blood (not recorded which).

DNA for the CDR3: TGTGCCAGCAGTGGCCAGCGGGGCAGTCATGAGCAGTTCTTC. It is translated as CASSGQRGSHEQFF. The rearrangement uses TRBV6-2 or TRBV6-3 and TRBJ2-1, with TRBD2 matching 7 bases. This CDR3 has 14 amino acids. V gave up 5 bases and J gave up 8 bases; unmatched junction bases: 9. Germline V lookup: CDR1 MNHEY, CDR2 SVGEGT.